This T cell receptor (beta chain) was observed in a study of CD8+CD57+ T cells in acquired aplastic anemia. The study profiled TCR beta VDJ and CDR3 using genomic DNA as template. TCRdb analysed the reads with MiXCR anew, one entry per CDR3 protein. The data show roughly 500,000 distinct CDR3 sequences, with around 32% seen just once and less than 0.85% held by the top ten. Germline V CDR1 and CDR2: LNHNV, YYDKDF (reference sequence). This CDR3 comprises 15 residues. It was patients with CD8+CD57+ cell expansion by flow cytometry who were chosen for sequencing. This clonotype was seen only once. One junction end disagrees with the germline gene, perhaps due to a read error.

The sample taken for sequencing was sorted CD4+, CD8+, or CD8+CD57+ T cells (not recorded which) from PBMCs. The chain recombines TRBV15 with TRBJ1-5, with D perhaps matching TRBD1 (6 bases). The sequence was obtained from a human donor with aplastic anemia. The CDR3: CTTSRVNRVNQPQHF. The DNA of the CDR3 is TGTACCACCAGCAGGGTAAACAGGGTAAATCAGCCCCAGCATTTT.